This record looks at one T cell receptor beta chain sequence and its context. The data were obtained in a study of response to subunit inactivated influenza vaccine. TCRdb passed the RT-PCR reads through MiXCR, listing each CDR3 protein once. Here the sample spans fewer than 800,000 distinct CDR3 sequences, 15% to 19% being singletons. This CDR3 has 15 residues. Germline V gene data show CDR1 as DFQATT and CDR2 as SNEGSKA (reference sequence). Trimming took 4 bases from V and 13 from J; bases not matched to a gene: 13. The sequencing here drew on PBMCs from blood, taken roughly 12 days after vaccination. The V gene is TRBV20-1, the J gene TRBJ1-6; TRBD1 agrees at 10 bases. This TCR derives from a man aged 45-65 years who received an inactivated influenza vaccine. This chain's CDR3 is CSANRPGQGYFPLHF. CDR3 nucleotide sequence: TGCAGTGCTAATCGACCGGGACAGGGGTATTTTCCCCTCCACTTT.